The sequence of this T cell receptor beta chain was determined in a study of tumor-infiltrating lymphocytes in primary liver carcinoma. Whole-study context: There were tumors of stage T1-T3 N0M0, each 4.2 to 10 cm across.

In germline, CDR1 is MDHEN, CDR2 SYDVKM. Trimming left V 0 bases short and J 2 bases short, with 10 bases between. This CDR3 spans 16 amino acids. They got blood RNA out of unsorted whole blood and also pulled out germline DNA. Making TCR beta cDNA involved approximately 530 ng total RNA and a constant-region primer. Generation of the TCR beta libraries relied on three nested multiplex PCR rounds using slightly modified ARM-PCR. In the first two PCR rounds, TRBV1-TRBV30 forward primers were paired with a C-beta reverse primer, and each round lasted about 9 cycles. TCRdb re-called the multiplex PCR reads with MiXCR, one entry per CDR3 protein. Seen here are about 210,000 distinct CDR3 sequences, approximately 64% observed once, and the top ten hold approximately 7%. Overall study results and limits: With p = 0.039, the top-250-clone fraction in tumors significantly exceeded that in blood.

This clonotype was seen once. Its antigen remains unidentified. The chain recombines TRBV28 with TRBJ2-2; perhaps TRBD1 as D (6 bases). Specimen: peripheral blood. This sequence originates from a woman aged 55-70 years with primary liver carcinoma and hepatitis B virus infection. The CDR3 sequence is CASSLWGASNTGELFF. CDR3 bases: TGTGCCAGCAGTTTATGGGGGGCGTCCAACACCGGGGAGCTGTTTTTT.